This TCR beta chain was recorded in a study of Graves' ophthalmopathy and Graves' hyperthyroidism. Study at large: No treatment had been given when peripheral blood was collected at initial diagnosis. Overall study findings and caveats: For separating ophthalmopathy from stable hyperthyroidism, a 13-signature model gave 87.88% sensitivity and roughly 83% specificity.

Amplifying from RNA transcripts, the study obtained TCR beta CDR3 regions. HTBI-primed first-round RT-PCR preceded second-round multiplex PCR. TCRdb re-derived calls from the multiplex PCR reads in MiXCR, one entry per CDR3 protein. The sample has some 350,000 distinct CDR3 sequences, approximately 18% seen once; the top ten hold roughly 2.3%. This CDR3 contains 13 residues. The V end was cut by 5 bases, the J end by 4 bases, with 11 bases between. The evidence that diagnosis relied on was clinical symptoms, serum thyroxine, TRAb, thyroid ultrasound and orbital computed tomography. About this clonotype: What it recognizes is unknown.

What was sequenced was peripheral blood. This clonotype originated in an adult woman with stable Graves' hyperthyroidism. The V gene is TRBV12-3 or TRBV12-4, the J gene TRBJ1-2; a possible D gene is TRBD1 (6 bases). In DNA form, the CDR3 reads TGTGCCAGCAGTGGGGACAAAGGCTATGGCTACACCTTC. As protein: CASSGDKGYGYTF.